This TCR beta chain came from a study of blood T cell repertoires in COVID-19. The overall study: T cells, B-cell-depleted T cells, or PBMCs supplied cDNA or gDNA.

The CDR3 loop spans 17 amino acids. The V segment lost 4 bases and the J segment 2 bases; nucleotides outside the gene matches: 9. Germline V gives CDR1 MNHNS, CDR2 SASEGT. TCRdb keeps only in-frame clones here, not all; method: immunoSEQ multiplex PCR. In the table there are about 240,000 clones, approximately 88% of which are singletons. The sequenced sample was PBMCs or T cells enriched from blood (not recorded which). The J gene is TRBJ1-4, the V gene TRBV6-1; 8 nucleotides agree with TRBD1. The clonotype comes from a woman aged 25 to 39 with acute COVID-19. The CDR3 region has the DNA TGTGCCAGCAGTGTTACTGGACAGGGATGGACTAATGAAAAACTGTTTTTT. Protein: CASSVTGQGWTNEKLFF.